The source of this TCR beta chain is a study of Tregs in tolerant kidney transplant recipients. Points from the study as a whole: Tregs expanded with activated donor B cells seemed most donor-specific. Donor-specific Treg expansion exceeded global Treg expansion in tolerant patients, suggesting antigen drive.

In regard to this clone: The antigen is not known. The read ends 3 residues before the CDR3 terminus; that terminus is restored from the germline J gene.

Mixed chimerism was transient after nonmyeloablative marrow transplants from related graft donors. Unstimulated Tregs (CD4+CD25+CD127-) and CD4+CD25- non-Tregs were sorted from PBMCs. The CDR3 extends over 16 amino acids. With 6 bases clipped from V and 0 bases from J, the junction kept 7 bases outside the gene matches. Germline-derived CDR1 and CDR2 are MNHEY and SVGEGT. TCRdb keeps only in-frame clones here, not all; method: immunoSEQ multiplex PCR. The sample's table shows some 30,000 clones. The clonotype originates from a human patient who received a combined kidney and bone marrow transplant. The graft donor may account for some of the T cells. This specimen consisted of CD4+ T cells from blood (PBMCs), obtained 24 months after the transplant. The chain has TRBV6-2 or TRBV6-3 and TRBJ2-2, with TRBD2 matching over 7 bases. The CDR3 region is CASSPGLLPNTGELFF. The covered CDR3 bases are TGTGCCAGCAGCCCGGGACTACTACCGAACACCGGGGAG.